Below are 27 T cell receptor beta chains sequenced from a single sample in a study of neurological immune-mediated disorders. MiXCR, run by TCRdb on the 5' RACE reads, gives a single entry per CDR3 protein. The table records about 50,000 distinct CDR3 sequences, under 13% of them present only once. What was sequenced was PBMCs. All receptors derive from a man in his 70s with HTLV-1-associated myelopathy (HAM/TSP).

This clonotype has ten or more counts. The genes are TRBV24-1 and TRBJ2-2; 7 nucleotides match TRBD1. J was trimmed by 4 bases and V by 2 bases; bases with no gene match: 3. The CDR3 contains 15 residues. Germline V gene sequence: CDR1 KGHDR, CDR2 SFDVKD. CDR3 loop: CATSDSGGPTGELFF. Here the CDR3 DNA reads TGTGCCACCAGTGATTCAGGGGGACCCACCGGGGAGCTGTTTTTT.

The rearrangement links TRBV4-1 to TRBJ2-1; possibly TRBD1 or TRBD2 for D (5 bases each). The V and J ends lost 5 bases and 14 bases respectively, with 13 bases between them. The CDR3 runs 11 residues. CDR1 and CDR2 from the germline V gene are MGHRA and YSYEKL. CDR3 sequence: CASSIRDQEFF. CDR3 nucleotides: TGCGCCAGCAGCATCCGGGACCAGGAGTTCTTC.

This clonotype was detected a few times. The chain couples TRBV14 to TRBJ1-1, with D unresolved. V shed 3 bases and J shed 8 bases, with 13 bases lying between them. The CDR3 consists of 13 residues. Germline loops: CDR1 SGHDN, CDR2 FVKESK. This chain's CDR3 is CASSQMMTPEAFF. The CDR3 region has the DNA TGTGCCAGCAGCCAGATGATGACTCCCGAAGCTTTCTTT.

This clonotype was found many times. The chain couples TRBV7-9 to TRBJ1-1; 9 bases line up with TRBD1. Germline lookup yields CDR1 SEHNR and CDR2 FQNEAQ (reference sequence). J gave up 11 bases and V 6 bases, and 4 bases lay outside the gene matches. The CDR3 has 11 amino acids. CDR3 protein: CASSPGTGAFF. CDR3 DNA sequence: TGTGCCAGCAGTCCCGGGACAGGGGCTTTCTTT.

This clonotype showed up many times. The chain links TRBV20-1 to TRBJ2-3; possibly TRBD2 for D (5 bases). CDR3 length: 17 residues. Germline loops: CDR1 DFQATT, CDR2 SNEGSKA (reference sequence). Trimming cost V 4 bases and J 2 bases, with 22 bases left between them. CDR3 region: CSAIVGQRSTFTDTQYF. The CDR3 DNA reads as TGCAGTGCTATAGTAGGCCAGCGGTCAACTTTCACAGATACGCAGTATTTT.

This clonotype was counted ten times or more. The CDR3 sequence is CASSQDTDSYYGYTF. DNA of the CDR3: TGTGCCAGCAGCCAAGACACAGACAGTTACTATGGCTACACCTTC. The chain is built from TRBV3-1 and TRBJ1-2; D perhaps matches TRBD1 (5 bases). The CDR3 is 15 residues long. Germline loops: CDR1 LGHDT, CDR2 YNNKEL (reference sequence). Trimming cost V 0 bases and J 3 bases, with 11 bases left between them.

This chain joins TRBV9 and TRBJ2-1; weak D call: TRBD2 (6 bases). Between the trimmed V and J ends, which lost 4 bases and 7 bases, there was a span of 21 bases. CDR3 length: 16 residues. Germline assignment: CDR1 SGDLS and CDR2 YYNGEE. CDR3: CASSSGDSGPLNEQFF. As DNA, the CDR3 is TGTGCCAGCAGCTCCGGGGATAGCGGTCCTCTAAATGAGCAGTTCTTC.

This clonotype was counted between two and nine times. CDR3 protein: CASSPVSGSYEQYF. The CDR3 bases are TGCGCCAGCAGCCCGGTTAGCGGGAGTTACGAGCAGTACTTC. The chain is built from TRBV5-1 and TRBJ2-7, with 9 bases matching TRBD2. Losses at the gene ends were 4 bases for V and 4 bases for J; bases not matched to a gene: 6. CDR1 and CDR2 from the germline V gene are SGHRS and YFSETQ. This CDR3 spans 14 amino acids.

CDR3 loop: CASSLGVQGAGEEQYF. The DNA of the CDR3 is TGTGCCAGCAGCTTGGGGGTACAGGGGGCTGGTGAGGAGCAGTACTTC. This chain joins TRBV5-5 and TRBJ2-7; TRBD1 agrees at 9 bases. The CDR3 sequence is 16 residues long. Germline-derived CDR1 and CDR2 are SGHKS and YYEKEE (reference sequence). V shed 0 bases and J 7 bases; nucleotides not matched to a gene: 11.

This clonotype was seen more than once but under ten times. The chain uses TRBV14 and TRBJ2-7, with 9 bases aligning to TRBD2. The CDR3 loop spans 14 amino acids. V lost 6 bases and J lost 2; bases outside the gene matches: 5. The germline gives CDR1 SGHDN, CDR2 FVKESK. The CDR3 spells CASSRSGGTYEQYF. DNA of the CDR3: TGTGCCAGCAGTCGTAGCGGGGGAACCTACGAGCAGTACTTC. The complete variable domain, with remaining parts taken from reference TRBV14 and TRBJ2-7, reads EAGVTQFPSHSVIEKGQTVTLRCDPISGHDNLYWYRRVMGKEIKFLLHFVKESKQDESGMPNNRFLAERTGGTYSTLKVQPAELEDSGVYFCASSRSGGTYEQYFGPGTRLTVT.

This clonotype was recorded at least ten times. V is TRBV20-1 and J is TRBJ2-7; 9 bases match TRBD2. CDR3 length: 15 residues. V shed 5 bases and J 13 bases; nucleotides not matched to a gene: 21. From germline, CDR1 is DFQATT and CDR2 SNEGSKA (reference sequence). The CDR3 coding sequence is TGCAGTGCTCAACAAGGTGATAGCGGGAGCCGTTCGAGTTACTTC. Protein sequence: CSAQQGDSGSRSSYF.

This clonotype was detected many times. This chain links TRBV12-3 or TRBV12-4 with TRBJ1-1, with D unclear. V was clipped by 5 bases and J by 3 bases, with 10 bases between them. The CDR3 spans 13 residues. CDR3 region: CASSPRLDTEAFF. CDR3 in DNA: TGTGCCAGCAGTCCCCGCCTGGACACTGAAGCTTTCTTT.

As concerns this clonotype: The DNA is omitted, as the CDR3 cannot be located on it reliably, and the CDR3 follows TCRdb's listing. The rearrangement uses TRBV29-1 and TRBJ1-2; the tabulated D call, TRBD1, remains unverified against the DNA. The CDR3 length is 23 residues, termini included. CDR1 is SQVTM, CDR2 ANQGSEA, per germline. The CDR3: CSVVPLVGEEGSEQYFGSGGYTF.

V gene TRBV7-6 combines with J gene TRBJ1-2; D unresolved. The CDR3 extends over 12 amino acids. The germline CDR1 and CDR2 sequences are SGHVS and FNYEAQ. V was shortened by 5 bases and J by 1 base, with 5 bases between the two germline ends. The CDR3 DNA reads as TGTGCCAGCAGCGCGTTTAACTATGGCTACACCTTC. This translates into CASSAFNYGYTF.

Ten or more counts support this clonotype. This chain connects TRBV4-3 to TRBJ2-2, with a tentative D call TRBD2 (6 bases). Trimming cost V 6 bases and J 7 bases, with 18 bases left between them. Germline V lookup: CDR1 LGHNA, CDR2 YSLEER. The CDR3 is made up of 15 amino acids. The chain's CDR3 is CASRARDSAIGELFF. CDR3 DNA: TGCGCCAGCAGGGCACGGGACTCGGCCATCGGGGAGCTGTTTTTT.

In this sample, this clonotype turned up many times. The chain carries TRBV7-8 and TRBJ2-1; 10 bases agree with TRBD1. With V trimmed by 6 bases and J by 4 bases, 12 bases remained unmatched. The CDR3 sequence is 17 residues long. Germline loops: CDR1 SGHVS, CDR2 FQNEAQ. The CDR3 sequence is CASSPPEGDRGYNEQFF. The CDR3 bases are TGTGCCAGCAGTCCCCCCGAGGGGGACAGGGGATACAATGAGCAGTTCTTC. Supplemented by reference TRBV7-8 and TRBJ2-1, the full variable domain reads GAGVSQSPRYKVAKRGQDVALRCDPISGHVSLFWYQQALGQGPEFLTYFQNEAQLDKSGLPSDRFFAERPEGSVSTLKIQRTQQEDSAVYLCASSPPEGDRGYNEQFFGPGTRLTVL.

This clonotype was seen at least ten times. The chain is built from TRBV4-3 and TRBJ2-5; 10 nucleotides agree with TRBD2. Unmatched junction bases numbered 11, after V lost 1 base and J lost 3 bases. This CDR3 has 18 amino acids. CDR1 and CDR2 from the germline V gene are LGHNA and YSLEER. The CDR3 spells CASSQGVAGGVDKETQYF. In DNA form, the CDR3 reads TGCGCCAGCAGCCAAGGAGTAGCGGGAGGCGTAGACAAAGAGACCCAGTACTTC.

Ten or more counts support this clonotype. The chain is built from TRBV5-1 and TRBJ2-5; D might be TRBD2 (7 bases). V lost 4 bases to trimming and J lost 1 base, with 11 bases between them. The germline gives CDR1 SGHRS, CDR2 YFSETQ. The CDR3 is 14 amino acids. This CDR3 reads CASSRGGPQETQYF. CDR3 DNA sequence: TGCGCCAGCAGCCGCGGGGGCCCCCAAGAGACCCAGTACTTC.

This clonotype was seen repeatedly, ten times or more. The J gene is TRBJ2-1, the V gene TRBV5-6; D unresolved. V was trimmed by 4 bases and J by 5 bases, leaving 13 bases between them. This CDR3 is built from 14 residues. The germline gives CDR1 SGHDT, CDR2 YYEEEE. CDR3 sequence: CASSPLSGHNEQFF. CDR3 in DNA: TGTGCCAGCAGCCCCCTGAGTGGCCACAATGAGCAGTTCTTC.

To note about this clonotype: The junction departs from the called germline gene at one end, perhaps through a read error. J is TRBJ2-2 and V is TRBV12-3 or TRBV12-4; 9 bases agree with TRBD2. The CDR3 loop spans 15 amino acids. DNA of the CDR3: TGTACCAGCATTTTAGCGGGAGCGGGCACCGGGGAGCTGTTTTTT. It encodes CTSILAGAGTGELFF.

This clonotype was seen many times. This chain joins TRBV9 and TRBJ2-1, with a tentative D call TRBD2 (6 bases). This CDR3 is 17 amino acids long. Germline assignment: CDR1 SGDLS and CDR2 YYNGEE. Trimming left V 3 bases short and J 0 bases short, with 16 bases between. CDR3 nucleotides: TGTGCCAGCAGCGCAGGCGGCCGGGAGAGCTCCTACAATGAGCAGTTCTTC. Translated: CASSAGGRESSYNEQFF.

There are many counts of this clonotype. This chain joins TRBV5-1 and TRBJ1-2, with 7 bases that match TRBD1. Per the germline V gene, CDR1 is SGHRS and CDR2 is YFSETQ. V shed 1 base, J shed 4 bases, and the junction held 13 bases outside the gene matches. This CDR3 contains 17 residues. The CDR3 coding sequence is TGCGCCAGCAGCTTGAATGTTCGACAGGGAAGCTCCTATGGCTACACCTTC. Translation: CASSLNVRQGSSYGYTF.

This clonotype has ten or more counts. This chain uses TRBV12-3 or TRBV12-4 with TRBJ2-1; the match to TRBD2 covers 15 bases. The V and J ends lost 5 bases and 5 bases, in that order; junction bases with no gene match: 1. The CDR3 loop spans 15 amino acids. CDR3 DNA sequence: TGTGCCAGCAGTGGACTAGCGGGAGGGGACAATGAGCAGTTCTTC. Translated, it gives CASSGLAGGDNEQFF.

This clonotype was detected ten times or more. CDR3 region: CASSLALTDSYEQYF. The CDR3 DNA reads as TGTGCCAGCAGCTTGGCTTTAACAGACTCCTACGAGCAGTACTTC. The chain uses TRBV7-9 and TRBJ2-7, with D unclear. Trimming shortened V by 3 bases and J by 0 bases, and 12 bases separated the two germline ends. The CDR3 runs 15 residues. Germline-derived CDR1 and CDR2 are SEHNR and FQNEAQ (reference sequence).

This clonotype was counted ten times or more. This rearrangement joins TRBV28 to TRBJ2-7; possibly TRBD1 for D (6 bases). Trimming pared 5 bases from V and 3 bases from J, leaving 14 bases between. The CDR3 runs to 14 residues. Per germline, CDR1 MDHEN and CDR2 SYDVKM. DNA for the CDR3: TGTGCCAGCAGTAAATTCGGCAGGGGCTACGAGCAGTACTTC. This gives the protein CASSKFGRGYEQYF.

This clonotype occurred many times. The V and J genes are TRBV19 and TRBJ2-6; D is unresolved. Looked up from germline, CDR1 is LNHDA and CDR2 is SQIVND (reference sequence). The CDR3 is 12 amino acids. Trimming cost V 6 bases and J 4 bases, with 4 bases left between them. The CDR3 bases are TGTGCCAGTAGCCCGGGGGCCAACGTCCTGACTTTC. Its protein is CASSPGANVLTF.

Many counts were recorded for this clonotype. V usage is TRBV20-1 and J usage is TRBJ2-3, with 14 bases lining up with TRBD2. Germline CDR1 and CDR2: DFQATT and SNEGSKA (reference sequence). The CDR3 is made up of 17 amino acids. V trimming: 6 bases; J trimming: 1 base; junction bases outside the gene matches: 9. This CDR3 is CSAPGGLAGVGTDTQYF. The CDR3, as DNA: TGCAGTGCCCCAGGGGGACTAGCGGGAGTTGGCACAGATACGCAGTATTTT.